This T cell receptor (beta chain) came from a study of Tregs in tolerant kidney transplant recipients. TCRdb keeps only in-frame clones here, not all; method: immunoSEQ multiplex PCR. The repertoire holds under 300,000 clones, with 80% to 85% as singletons. CD4+CD25+CD127- Tregs, CD4+CD25- non-Tregs, CD4 and CD8 cells were sorted. There are a few counts of this clone. Its antigen is still unknown. Whole-study results and caveats: Few patients were studied, so findings need validation in larger groups. This study did not directly address biological reproducibility.

Sequenced: CD4+ T cells from blood. The clonotype was recovered from a human donor in good health.

CDR3 sequence reads: CASSFGTRSYEQYF. CDR3 bases: TGTGCCAGCAGCTTTGGGACACGCTCCTACGAGCAGTACTTC. The chain links TRBV11-2 to TRBJ2-7; D might be TRBD1 (6 bases). Germline assignment: CDR1 SGHAT and CDR2 FQNNGV. V was trimmed by 3 bases and J by 0 bases, leaving 9 bases between them. The CDR3 is 14 amino acids.